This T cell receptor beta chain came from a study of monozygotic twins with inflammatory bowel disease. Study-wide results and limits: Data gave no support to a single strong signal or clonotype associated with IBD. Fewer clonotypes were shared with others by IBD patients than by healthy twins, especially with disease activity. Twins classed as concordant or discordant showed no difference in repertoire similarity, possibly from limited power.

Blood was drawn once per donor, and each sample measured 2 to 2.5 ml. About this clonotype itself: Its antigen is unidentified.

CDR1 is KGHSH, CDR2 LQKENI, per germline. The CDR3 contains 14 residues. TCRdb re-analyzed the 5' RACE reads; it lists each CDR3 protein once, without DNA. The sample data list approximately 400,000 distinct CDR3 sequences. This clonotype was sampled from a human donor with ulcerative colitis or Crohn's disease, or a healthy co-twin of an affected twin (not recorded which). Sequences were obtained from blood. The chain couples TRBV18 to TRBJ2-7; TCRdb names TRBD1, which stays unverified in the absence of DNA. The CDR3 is CASSPGTASYEQYF.